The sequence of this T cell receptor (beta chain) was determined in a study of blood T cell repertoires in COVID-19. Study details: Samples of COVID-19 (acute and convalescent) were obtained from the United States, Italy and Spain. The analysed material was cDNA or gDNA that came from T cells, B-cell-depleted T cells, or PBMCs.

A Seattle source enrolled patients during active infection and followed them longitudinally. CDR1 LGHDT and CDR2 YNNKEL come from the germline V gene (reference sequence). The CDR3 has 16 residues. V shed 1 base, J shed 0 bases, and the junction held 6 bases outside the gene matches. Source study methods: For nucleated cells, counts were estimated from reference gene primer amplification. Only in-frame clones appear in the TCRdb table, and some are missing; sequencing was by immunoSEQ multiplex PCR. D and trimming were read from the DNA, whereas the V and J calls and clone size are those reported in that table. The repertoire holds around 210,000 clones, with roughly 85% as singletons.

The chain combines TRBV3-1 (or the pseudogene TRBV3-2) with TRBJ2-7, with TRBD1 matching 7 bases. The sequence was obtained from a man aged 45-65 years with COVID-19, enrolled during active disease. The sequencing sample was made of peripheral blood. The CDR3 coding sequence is TGTGCCAGCAGCCAAGGTGGGACAGCGTCCTCCTACGAGCAGTACTTC. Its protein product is CASSQGGTASSYEQYF.